This T cell receptor beta chain was retrieved from a study of cytomegalovirus exposure and HLA in healthy donors (TCRdb year 2017). For context, the study as a whole: An earlier analysis of roughly 570 of the donors reported about 280 Gb of sequence data and around 100 million unique TCR beta sequences obtained from roughly 180 million T cells. An early release covering roughly 600 HLA-typed donors comprised approximately 300 gigabases of sequencing data and some 79 million unique TCR sequences. Of the approximately 400 genotyped donors, approximately 81% were placed in the genetic ancestry cluster associated with self-reported Caucasian donors. The aim of the study was to test whether cataloging public T cell receptors could identify signatures of past pathogen exposure. Using immunosequencing, the study profiled T cell repertoires from about 650 subjects and related those repertoires to cytomegalovirus serostatus. A separate validation cohort of 90 to 150 different subjects was used in addition to the approximately 610-subject first cohort. The study combined high-throughput TCR immunosequencing, statistical association of individual TCRs with disease status, and machine learning to predict cytomegalovirus infection status. In a later analysis, previously published TCR beta repertoires from 550 to 750 donors were re-analyzed and high-resolution HLA genotyping was added so that TCR occurrence patterns could be studied. Rather than using new phenotypic data, the later analysis identified candidate immune exposures from TCR beta sequences and from how often those sequences occurred across donors. In an earlier analysis of 500 to 650 of the donors, high-throughput TCR beta sequencing was used to judge whether each TCR beta V gene segment behaved as functional or pseudogenic. Donor age, sex, ethnicity and CMV serostatus were compiled alongside the repertoire data. A later genetic analysis took genome-wide SNP genotypes for about three fifths of the roughly 670 donors and used that subset as a discovery cohort. All discovery cohort repertoires had been generated using a single sequencing platform. Both class I and class II loci were covered by HLA typing, at four-digit resolution. Typing coverage varied by locus: roughly 620-640 donors for A, B, C, DRB1 and DQB1; roughly 560 for DQA1; about 570 for DPA1; fewer than 480 for DPB1. About 5 DR-DQ haplotypes were handled as single units for association and clustering, since linkage in the cohort was strong. Across about 380 genotyped donors of the cohort, an average of about 250,000 unique TCR beta nucleotide sequences per donor were sequenced, and 15% to 20% of those sequences were non-productive. What the authors observed across the whole study: Because HLA typing was unavailable for some donors at each locus, only the typed subset was used in association tests. The earlier analysis of fewer than 750 of the donors excluded fewer than 20 rarely observed V segments, including chromosome 9 orphons, because counts were too low. The cohort was sequenced for TCR beta chains only, and without alpha or paired-chain data the features that could be detected were limited. In a later genetic analysis, fewer N-insertions in productive TCRs were reported among donors in an Asian-associated ancestry cluster than the approximately 710-donor mean. Correlated functional status among segregating V segments might reflect linkage disequilibrium, but an unknown experimental factor could not be ruled out. An association between a missense DCLRE1C variant and V-gene and J-gene trimming of TCR beta chains was found in a later genetic analysis and replicated in an independent cohort. In both the original and validation cohorts, the classifier was reported to diagnose cytomegalovirus status with high specificity and sensitivity. A later analysis found that most CMV-associated TCR beta chains appeared HLA-restricted, with HLA associations seemingly driven largely by CMV exposure. The authors suggested that the approach could potentially be extended to other disease states and immunological phenotypes. A later analysis found that TCR association rates varied across HLA loci, with DRB1 alleles showing the most associated TCRs and HLA-C alleles the fewest. In a later analysis, 16,951 TCR beta sequences were associated with specific HLA alleles at a false discovery rate of 0.05. Compared with equally common non-associated chains, HLA-associated TCR beta chains in a later analysis were more clonally expanded and had lower generation probabilities. Most TCR sequences were seen in very few donors, while some public TCRs were found in many individuals. In vitro tests confirmed that a few of the cytomegalovirus-associated TCR beta chains recognize cytomegalovirus antigens. An earlier analysis of around 540 of the donors showed that most TCR beta V segments appeared in productive rearrangements either about 87% or about 30% of the time, which broadly matched IMGT annotations. CMV serostatus was the only immune exposure information available for the cohort. The sequencing pipeline was judged likely to have produced a cluster of highly shared sequence variants as a technical artifact. The study gave a list of 150 to 200 TCR beta chains associated with cytomegalovirus. Assigning TCR associations to individual alleles was difficult when HLA alleles, especially DR and DQ, strongly co-occurred. Several of the top co-occurrence clusters appeared to be linked to parvovirus B19, influenza, CMV and Epstein-Barr virus, according to a later analysis. Roughly uniform sequencing depth across donors was assumed in presence/absence analyses, although this assumption may not hold. A further reported finding was that TCR beta sequences accurately predicted the HLA-A and HLA-B alleles for most subjects in the first cohort.

Turning to this clone: What this receptor recognizes is not known. No quality values exist for individual bases; no much larger clone is one base distant.

Library construction relied on the immunoSEQ multiplex PCR assay. For the multiplex PCR, a mixture combining 60 forward primers for TCR Vbeta segments and 13 reverse primers for TCR Jbeta segments was used. The CDR3 region of rearranged TCR beta genes was amplified from genomic DNA with a multiplex PCR assay. On the Illumina HiSeq System, the amplified TCR beta libraries were sequenced as 87-base-pair reads. The study's processing was this. A later analysis counted 65 million to 90 million unique TCR beta chains across the 550 to 750 repertoires, and 10 million to 11 million of these chains were shared by at least two donors. Raw reads were error-corrected and collapsed into unique sequences by a nearest-neighbor algorithm in which closely related sequences were merged to remove PCR and sequencing errors. Alignment of CDR3 sequences to IMGT reference sequences was used to assign V, D and J gene segments. For a sequence to be retained, at least a six-nucleotide match to both a V gene segment and a J gene segment was required. A rearrangement counted as productive if the CDR3 had no stop codons and remained in frame with V and J, and every other rearrangement counted as non-productive. CDR3 was defined according to IMGT convention as the region running from the second conserved V-encoded cysteine to the conserved J-encoded phenylalanine. The earlier analysis of about 590 of the donors excluded sequences that lacked an unambiguous match to a single V gene segment. In an earlier analysis of several hundred of the donors, V segments were called functional above 56.7% productive rearrangements and were called segregating when the between-donor standard deviation exceeded 5%. A statistical classification framework was built to diagnose cytomegalovirus status from the catalog of TCR beta chain sequences. In a later analysis, TCR nucleotide sequences were compared against IMGT/GENE-DB human TR gene sequences so that V and J genes could be assigned. Using the TCRdist pipeline, a later analysis assigned CDR3 sequences along with most-parsimonious VDJ recombination scenarios. In a later analysis, every TCR beta chain was defined by the combination of its CDR3 amino acid sequence and its V-gene family, and reads without a unique V-gene family were dropped. To address suspected cross-contamination and a sequencing artifact, a later analysis removed approximately 590 highly shared, low-generation-probability nucleotide sequences. In a later analysis, a clonal expansion index was calculated for each public chain from normalized within-repertoire ranks of inferred template counts. Generation probabilities in a later analysis came from a VDJ recombination model fitted to out-of-frame rearrangements, and those results were checked against IGoR. A later analysis scored TCR-TCR, TCR-HLA and TCR-CMV co-occurrence with hypergeometric tests, applying a repertoire-size bias correction to TCR pairs. To estimate false discovery rates, a later analysis permuted the HLA or CMV assignments 20 times. A later analysis grouped co-occurring TCRs with DBSCAN, adding TCRdist sequence similarity when clustering within HLA-allele-positive subsets. Repertoires with fewer than 30,000 or more than 120,000 public chains were left out of co-occurrence clustering, as were about 5 repertoires with anomalous nucleotide sharing. The clones in this table, taken by TCRdb from immuneACCESS, are in-frame only. Not every clone is retained; where verified, under half of the shortfall comes from an unresolved V gene, and the cause of the rest is unknown. Clone size and the V and J calls come from that table; the DNA yielded D and trimming. This sample is represented by fewer than 85,000 clones; 55% to 75% of them were singletons. Clones ranked in the top ten supply over 10% of the sample.

The cohort was made up of roughly 670 healthy bone marrow donors. Cohort members were all nominally healthy when sampled, although unrecorded immune exposures were likely present. The donor was CMV seropositive and belonged to the group of 250 to 300 seropositive cohort members. A peripheral blood sample was provided by each donor, and peripheral blood mononuclear cells were used for TCR beta sequencing. The Qiagen DNeasy Blood Extraction Kit was used to extract genomic DNA from the blood cell samples. The receptor was derived from a woman in her thirties or forties in good health and CMV-seropositive. The sequencing input was PBMCs.

CDR3 protein: CASGLGNTGELFF. The sequenced DNA: TGCGCCAGCGGACTAGGGAACACCGGGGAGCTGTTTTTT. This receptor chain uses TRBV5-1 and TRBJ2-2; a stretch of 7 junction bases matches TRBD2. The junction shows trimming of 7 bases on V and 1 base on J, and the gene matches do not reach 1 base of it. Taken from cysteine to phenylalanine, the CDR3 has 13 residues. CDR3 DNA is the only sequence kept; it has 39 bases, read in frame from the first base. The germline V gene supplies CDR1 SGHRS and CDR2 YFSETQ.